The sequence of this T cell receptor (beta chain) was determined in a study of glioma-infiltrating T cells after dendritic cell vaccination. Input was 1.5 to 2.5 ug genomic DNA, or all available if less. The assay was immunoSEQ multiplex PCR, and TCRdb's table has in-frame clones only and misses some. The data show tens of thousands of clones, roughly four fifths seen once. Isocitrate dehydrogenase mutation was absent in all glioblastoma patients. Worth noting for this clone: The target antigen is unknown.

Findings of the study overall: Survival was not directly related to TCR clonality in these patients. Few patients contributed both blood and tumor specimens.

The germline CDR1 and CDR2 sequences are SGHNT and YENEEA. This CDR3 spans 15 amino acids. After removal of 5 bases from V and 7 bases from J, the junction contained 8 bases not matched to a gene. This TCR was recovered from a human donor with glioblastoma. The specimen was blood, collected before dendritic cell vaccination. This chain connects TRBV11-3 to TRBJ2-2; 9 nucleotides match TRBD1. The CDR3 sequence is CASSPGQGQGGELFF. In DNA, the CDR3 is TGTGCCAGCAGCCCGGGACAGGGTCAAGGCGGGGAGCTGTTTTTT.